One and the same sample provided the 19 T cell receptor beta chains below, sequenced in a study of PD-L1 blockade in urothelial cancer. Method: immunoSEQ multiplex PCR; TCRdb's copy keeps in-frame clones and lacks some. The repertoire holds approximately 52,000 clones, approximately 83% seen once, with 15% to 17% in the top ten. Time point denoted: pretreatment peripheral blood. The material sequenced was PBMCs, taken around atezolizumab (anti-PD-L1) treatment. The receptors originated from an older man with urothelial cancer.

The genes are TRBV18 and TRBJ1-2; perhaps TRBD1 as D (6 bases). The CDR3 sequence is 12 residues long. With 4 bases removed from V and 5 bases from J, the gap between germline ends came to 8 bases. Germline loops: CDR1 KGHSH, CDR2 LQKENI. The CDR3: CASSQTGYGYTF. The DNA for the CDR3 is TGTGCCAGCTCACAAACAGGGTATGGCTACACCTTC.

This clone was counted ten times or more. This chain uses TRBV10-2 with TRBJ1-5, with 7 bases lining up with TRBD1. Germline loops: CDR1 WSHSY, CDR2 SAAADI. The CDR3 runs to 15 residues. With V trimmed by 2 bases and J by 6 bases, 7 bases remained unmatched. In DNA, the CDR3 is TGCGCCAGCAGTGAGAGTGGGACAGCTTTTCAGCCCCAGCATTTT. Translated: CASSESGTAFQPQHF.

This chain connects TRBV28 to TRBJ1-5; 9 bases map to TRBD1. Germline values: CDR1 MDHEN, CDR2 SYDVKM. J lost 0 bases, V lost 6 bases, and 18 bases had no gene match. The CDR3 is 20 residues long. The CDR3 spells CASRWSITGQGSYSNQPQHF. The CDR3, as DNA: TGTGCCAGCAGATGGTCAATCACGGGACAGGGCTCATATAGCAATCAGCCCCAGCATTTT.

The chain couples TRBV9 to TRBJ1-2, with 8 positions matching TRBD1. Unmatched junction bases numbered 9, after V lost 3 bases and J lost 5 bases. This CDR3 spans 15 amino acids. From germline, CDR1 is SGDLS and CDR2 YYNGEE. The CDR3 sequence is CASSAGRDRLYGYTF. The CDR3 nucleotides are TGTGCCAGCAGCGCCGGCAGGGACAGGCTGTATGGCTACACCTTC.

The V gene is TRBV7-9, the J gene TRBJ1-3, with D uncertain. V was trimmed by 0 bases and J by 4 bases, leaving 13 bases between them. This CDR3 contains 16 residues. Germline loops: CDR1 SEHNR, CDR2 FQNEAQ (reference sequence). In DNA form, the CDR3 reads TGTGCCAGCAGCTTAGCAGACTCCAGCGCAGGAAACACCATATATTTT. Translated, it gives CASSLADSSAGNTIYF.

The chain is built from TRBV6-1 and TRBJ2-7; D gene uncertain. The germline V gene has CDR1 MNHNS and CDR2 SASEGT. This CDR3 contains 13 residues. Trimming shortened V by 2 bases and J by 3 bases, and 8 bases separated the two germline ends. The CDR3 DNA reads as TGTGCCAGCAGTGAAAGGCTAGACTACGAGCAGTACTTC. As protein: CASSERLDYEQYF.

The CDR3 DNA sequence: TGTGCCAGCAGAAACGAAATGGGACTAGCGGGATTCGATGAGCAGTTCTTC. Protein sequence: CASRNEMGLAGFDEQFF. The genes are TRBV27 and TRBJ2-1; the match to TRBD2 covers 13 bases. The germline gives CDR1 MNHEY, CDR2 SMNVEV (reference sequence). V gave up 6 bases and J gave up 8 bases; unmatched junction bases: 13. This CDR3 spans 17 amino acids.

This clone turned up a few times. This chain links TRBV30 with TRBJ2-7, with D perhaps TRBD1 (6 bases). The V and J ends lost 1 base and 9 bases respectively, with 22 bases between them. From germline, CDR1 is GTSNPN and CDR2 SVGIG (reference sequence). There are 15 residues in the CDR3. CDR3 DNA: TGTGCCTGGAGTGAAACAGGGTACAGGGCGGCTAGGCAGTACTTC. Protein sequence: CAWSETGYRAARQYF.

The rearrangement links TRBV27 to TRBJ2-7; TRBD2 matches at 11 bases. Germline assignment: CDR1 MNHEY and CDR2 SMNVEV (reference sequence). V lost 6 bases and J lost 0; bases outside the gene matches: 7. This CDR3 has 16 amino acids. This CDR3 reads CASRGLADLPSYEQYF. CDR3 nucleotides: TGTGCCAGCAGGGGACTAGCGGATTTGCCCTCCTACGAGCAGTACTTC.

The chain is built from TRBV6-6 and TRBJ1-2, with TRBD1 identical over 8 bases. V lost 10 bases, J lost 4 bases, and 11 bases stayed unmatched. The germline V gene encodes CDR1 MNHNY and CDR2 SVGAGI (reference sequence). The CDR3 runs 14 residues. The CDR3 sequence is CATAQGALSYGYTF. CDR3 nucleotide sequence: TGTGCCACCGCCCAGGGGGCTCTGAGCTATGGCTACACCTTC.

This clone was seen only once. The chain joins TRBV15 to TRBJ2-7, with D possibly being TRBD1 (7 bases). Trimming took 0 bases from V and 1 from J, leaving 13 bases between them. Germline values: CDR1 LNHNV, CDR2 YYDKDF (reference sequence). The CDR3 is made up of 16 amino acids. CDR3 nucleotide sequence: TGTGCCACCAGCAGAGATACCGCAGGGGGGTCCTACGAGCAGTACTTC. It is translated as CATSRDTAGGSYEQYF.

The rearrangement joins TRBV5-4 to TRBJ1-1; D is uncertain. Germline V gives CDR1 SGHNT, CDR2 YYREEE (reference sequence). The CDR3 totals 15 residues. V shed 2 bases and J shed 0 bases, with 11 bases lying between them. The CDR3 DNA sequence: TGTGCCAGCAGCTTTCGGAGCCCTCTGAACACTGAAGCTTTCTTT. Protein product: CASSFRSPLNTEAFF.

This clone appeared once. The rearrangement uses TRBV7-8 and TRBJ1-2; 8 nucleotides line up with TRBD1. Unmatched junction bases numbered 8, after V lost 1 base and J lost 7 bases. From germline, CDR1 is SGHVS and CDR2 FQNEAQ. The CDR3 consists of 15 residues. The CDR3 protein is CASSLVGRGRGGYTF. CDR3 DNA sequence: TGTGCCAGCAGCTTAGTAGGCAGGGGGCGAGGTGGCTACACCTTC.

V is TRBV4-1 and J is TRBJ1-1; D unclear. V was trimmed by 0 bases and J by 2 bases, leaving 10 bases between them. Germline assignment: CDR1 MGHRA and CDR2 YSYEKL. This CDR3 is built from 15 residues. The CDR3 DNA reads as TGCGCCAGCAGCCAAGATCCAGCGCAAAACACTGAAGCTTTCTTT. It codes for CASSQDPAQNTEAFF.

The CDR3 sequence: CASNVLLGGYAYF. The CDR3 DNA is TGCGCCAGCAATGTACTTCTAGGCGGATACGCGTATTTT. The chain joins TRBV10-2 to TRBJ2-3; D unclear. Trimming removed 7 bases from V and 14 bases from J, with 22 bases in between. Germline-derived CDR1 and CDR2 are WSHSY and SAAADI. CDR3 length: 13 amino acids.

The gene calls are TRBV19 and TRBJ1-1; the match to TRBD1 covers 7 bases. The CDR3 is 16 residues long. Germline CDR1 LNHDA, CDR2 SQIVND (reference sequence). J lost 4 bases, V lost 1 base, and 9 bases had no gene match. Written as DNA, the CDR3 is TGTGCCAGTAGTATAGCTCCACAGGGGTCGGGCACTGAAGCTTTCTTT. Translating gives CASSIAPQGSGTEAFF.

J is TRBJ2-7 and V is TRBV7-9; D may be TRBD1 (6 bases). The CDR3 runs 14 residues. Germline V gives CDR1 SEHNR, CDR2 FQNEAQ (reference sequence). V gave up 1 base and J gave up 3 bases, with 10 bases separating them. CDR3 loop: CASSLVGGSYEQYF. The CDR3 nucleotides read TGTGCCAGCAGCTTAGTAGGGGGAAGCTACGAGCAGTACTTC.

The V and J genes are TRBV27 and TRBJ2-5, with D hard to call. Germline V CDR1 and CDR2: MNHEY, SMNVEV (reference sequence). The CDR3 covers 13 residues. V lost 1 base and J lost 2, with 5 bases in between. The CDR3 DNA reads TGTGCCAGCAGTTTATATCAGCAAGAGACCCAGTACTTC. It encodes CASSLYQQETQYF.

This sequence joins TRBV20-1 and TRBJ2-7, with D uncertain. Germline V lookup: CDR1 DFQATT, CDR2 SNEGSKA (reference sequence). V dropped 2 bases and J dropped 4 bases, with 6 bases sitting between them. The CDR3 sequence is 11 residues long. The CDR3 bases are TGCAGTGCTAGACAGGCGTACGAGCAGTACTTC. It codes for CSARQAYEQYF.